Given below is one TCR beta chain in context. The source of the sample is a study of blood T cell repertoires in COVID-19. From germline, CDR1 is LGHDT and CDR2 YNNKEL (reference sequence). CDR3 length: 13 amino acids. The germline V and J ends were trimmed by 6 bases and 10 bases, with 18 bases remaining between them. In the authors' methods: Quantification of nucleated cells was approximated via reference gene primer amplification. Assay used: immunoSEQ multiplex PCR; TCRdb lists only in-frame clones, some missing. V, J and clone size are taken as reported in that table, and D and trimming were inferred from the DNA itself. Here the sample spans roughly 280,000 clones, around nine tenths being singletons.

The sequencing sample was made of peripheral blood. The sequence came from a man aged 50 to 59 with acute or convalescent COVID-19. V gene TRBV3-1 (or the pseudogene TRBV3-2) combines with J gene TRBJ1-1; a weak D match, TRBD1 (5 bases). The CDR3 sequence is CASSQYTGWRAFF. As DNA, the CDR3 is TGTGCCAGCAGTCAATACACAGGCTGGCGAGCTTTCTTT.